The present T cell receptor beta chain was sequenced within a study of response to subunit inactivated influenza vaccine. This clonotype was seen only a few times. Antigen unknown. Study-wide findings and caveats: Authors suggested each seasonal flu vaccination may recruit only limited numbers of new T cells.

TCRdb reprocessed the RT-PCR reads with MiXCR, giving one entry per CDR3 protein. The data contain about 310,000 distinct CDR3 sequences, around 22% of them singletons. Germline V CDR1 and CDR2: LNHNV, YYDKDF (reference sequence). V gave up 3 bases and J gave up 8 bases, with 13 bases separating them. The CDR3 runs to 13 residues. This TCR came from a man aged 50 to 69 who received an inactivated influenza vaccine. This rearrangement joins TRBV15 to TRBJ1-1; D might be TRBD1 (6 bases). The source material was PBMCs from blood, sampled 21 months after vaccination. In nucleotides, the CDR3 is TGTGCCACCAGCAGCACAGGGTCGAGGGAAGCTTTCTTT. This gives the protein CATSSTGSREAFF.